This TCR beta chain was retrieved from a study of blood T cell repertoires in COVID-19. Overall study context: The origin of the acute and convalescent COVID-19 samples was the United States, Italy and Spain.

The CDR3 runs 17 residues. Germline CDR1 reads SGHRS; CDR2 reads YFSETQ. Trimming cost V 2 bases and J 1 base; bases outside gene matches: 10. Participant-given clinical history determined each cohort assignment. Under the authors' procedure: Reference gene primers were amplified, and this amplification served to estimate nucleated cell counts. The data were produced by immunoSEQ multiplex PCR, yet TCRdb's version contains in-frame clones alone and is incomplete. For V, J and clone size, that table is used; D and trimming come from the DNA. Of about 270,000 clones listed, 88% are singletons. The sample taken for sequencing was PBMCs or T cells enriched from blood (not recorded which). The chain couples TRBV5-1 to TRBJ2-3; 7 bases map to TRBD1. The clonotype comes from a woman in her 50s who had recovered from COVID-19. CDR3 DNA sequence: TGCGCCAGCAGCTTTCTCTCCACCGGGACAGGCACAGATACGCAGTATTTT. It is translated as CASSFLSTGTGTDTQYF. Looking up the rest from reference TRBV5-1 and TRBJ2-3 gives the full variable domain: KAGVTQTPRYLIKTRGQQVTLSCSPISGHRSVSWYQQTPGQGLQFLFEYFSETQRNKGNFPGRFSGRQFSNSRSEMNVSTLELGDSALYLCASSFLSTGTGTDTQYFGPGTRLTVL.